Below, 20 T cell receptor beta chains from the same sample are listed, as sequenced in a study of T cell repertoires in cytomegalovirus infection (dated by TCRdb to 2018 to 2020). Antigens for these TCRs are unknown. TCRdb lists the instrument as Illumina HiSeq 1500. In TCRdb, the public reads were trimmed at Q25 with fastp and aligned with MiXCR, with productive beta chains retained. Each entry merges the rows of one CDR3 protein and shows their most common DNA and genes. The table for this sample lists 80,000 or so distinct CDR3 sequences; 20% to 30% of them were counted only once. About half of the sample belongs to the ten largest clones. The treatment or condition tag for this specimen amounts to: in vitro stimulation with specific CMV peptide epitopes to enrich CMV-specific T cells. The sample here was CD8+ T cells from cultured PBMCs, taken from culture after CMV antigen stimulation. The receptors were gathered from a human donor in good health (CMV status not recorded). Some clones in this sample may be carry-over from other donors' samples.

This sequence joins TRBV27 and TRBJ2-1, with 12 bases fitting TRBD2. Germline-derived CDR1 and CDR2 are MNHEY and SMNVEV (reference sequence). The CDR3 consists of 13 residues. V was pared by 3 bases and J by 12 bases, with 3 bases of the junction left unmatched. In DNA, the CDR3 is TGTGCCAGCAGTTTCGCACTAGCGGGGGGGCAGTTCTTC. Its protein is CASSFALAGGQFF.

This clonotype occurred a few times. The CDR3 DNA is TGCAGTGCTAGGGTTGTTGCTAGCGGGAGGGAGTACGAGCAGTACTTC. The encoded protein is CSARVVASGREYEQYF. V gene TRBV20-1 combines with J gene TRBJ2-7; 12 nucleotides match TRBD2. Per germline, CDR1 DFQATT and CDR2 SNEGSKA (reference sequence). The CDR3 has 16 residues. V lost 3 bases, J lost 4 bases, and 10 bases stayed unmatched.

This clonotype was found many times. The CDR3, as DNA: TGTGCCAGCAGCTTGGGAGAATTGAGACTCTCCTACAATGAGCAGTTCTTC. This sequence encodes CASSLGELRLSYNEQFF. The J gene is TRBJ2-1, the V gene TRBV5-6; D remains unclear. From germline, CDR1 is SGHDT and CDR2 YYEEEE. Trimming stripped 0 bases from V and 0 bases from J, with 13 bases between. The CDR3 covers 17 residues.

DNA of the CDR3: TGTGCCAGCAGCCCACGCCCCGGACAGGGGGCCCGCGAGCAGTACTTC. Protein sequence: CASSPRPGQGAREQYF. The V and J genes are TRBV7-9 and TRBJ2-7, with 11 positions matching TRBD1. The CDR3 is made up of 16 amino acids. V dropped 5 bases and J dropped 6; count of bases not matched to a gene: 12. Per the germline V gene, CDR1 is SEHNR and CDR2 is FQNEAQ (reference sequence).

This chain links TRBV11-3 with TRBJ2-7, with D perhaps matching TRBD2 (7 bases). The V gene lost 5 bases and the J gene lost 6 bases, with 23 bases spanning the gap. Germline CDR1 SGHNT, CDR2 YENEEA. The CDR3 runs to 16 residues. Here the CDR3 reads CASSPGGGGAIGEQYF. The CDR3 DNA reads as TGTGCCAGCAGCCCAGGAGGGGGGGGCGCGATCGGCGAGCAGTACTTC.

The CDR3 sequence: CSVEETGPEAFF. In DNA, the CDR3 is TGCAGCGTTGAAGAAACAGGGCCTGAAGCTTTCTTT. This sequence joins TRBV29-1 and TRBJ1-1; D possibly corresponds to TRBD1 (6 bases). The CDR3 length is 12 residues. Trimming cost V 0 bases and J 6 bases, with 8 bases left between them. CDR1 and CDR2 (germline): SQVTM, ANQGSEA. Variable domain in full (rest from reference TRBV29-1 and TRBJ1-1): SAVISQKPSRDICQRGTSLTIQCQVDSQVTMMFWYRQQPGQSLTLIATANQGSEATYESGFVIDKFPISRPNLTFSTLTVSNMSPEDSSIYLCSVEETGPEAFFGQGTRLTVV.

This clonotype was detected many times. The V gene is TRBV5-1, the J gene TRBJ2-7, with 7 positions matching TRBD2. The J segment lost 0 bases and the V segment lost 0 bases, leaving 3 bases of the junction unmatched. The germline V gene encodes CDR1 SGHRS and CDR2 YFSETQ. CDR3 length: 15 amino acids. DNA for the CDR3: TGCGCCAGCAGCTTGGCGCGGGGGACCTCCTACGAGCAGTACTTC. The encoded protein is CASSLARGTSYEQYF.

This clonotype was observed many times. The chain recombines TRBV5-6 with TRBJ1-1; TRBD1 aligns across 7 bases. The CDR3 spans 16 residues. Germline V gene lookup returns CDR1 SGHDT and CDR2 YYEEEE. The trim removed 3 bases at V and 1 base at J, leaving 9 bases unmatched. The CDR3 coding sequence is TGTGCCAGCAGCTCTAACCCGGGACAGAGGAACACTGAAGCTTTCTTT. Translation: CASSSNPGQRNTEAFF. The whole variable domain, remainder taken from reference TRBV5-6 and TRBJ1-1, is DAGVTQSPTHLIKTRGQQVTLRCSPKSGHDTVSWYQQALGQGPQFIFQYYEEEERQRGNFPDRFSGHQFPNYSSELNVNALLLGDSALYLCASSSNPGQRNTEAFFGQGTRLTVV.

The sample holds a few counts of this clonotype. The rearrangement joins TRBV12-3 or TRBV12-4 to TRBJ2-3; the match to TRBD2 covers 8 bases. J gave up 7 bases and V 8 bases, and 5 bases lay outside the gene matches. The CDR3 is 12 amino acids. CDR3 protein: CASDGGANTQYF. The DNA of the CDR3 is TGTGCCAGCGACGGGGGGGCAAATACGCAGTATTTT.

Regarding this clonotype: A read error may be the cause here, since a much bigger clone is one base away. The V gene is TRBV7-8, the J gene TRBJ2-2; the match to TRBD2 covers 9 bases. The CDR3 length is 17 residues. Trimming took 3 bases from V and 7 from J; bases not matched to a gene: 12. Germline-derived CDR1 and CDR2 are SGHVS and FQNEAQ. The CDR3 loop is CASSFRPIGLASGELFF. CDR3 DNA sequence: TGTGCCAGCAGCTTCCGACCGATAGGACTAGCGAGCGGGGAGCTGTTTTTT.

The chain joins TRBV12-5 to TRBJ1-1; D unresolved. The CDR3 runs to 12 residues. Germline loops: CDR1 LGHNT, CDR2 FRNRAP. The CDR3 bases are TGTGTGGGCCGGGCAGTGAACACTGAAGCTTTCTTT. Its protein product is CVGRAVNTEAFF.

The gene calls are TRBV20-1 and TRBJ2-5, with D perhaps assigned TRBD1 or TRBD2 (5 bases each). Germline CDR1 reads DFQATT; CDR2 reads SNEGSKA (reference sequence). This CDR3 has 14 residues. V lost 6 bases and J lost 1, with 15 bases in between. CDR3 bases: TGCAGTGCCTTATTCCCCGGGACCCAAGAGACCCAGTACTTC. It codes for CSALFPGTQETQYF.

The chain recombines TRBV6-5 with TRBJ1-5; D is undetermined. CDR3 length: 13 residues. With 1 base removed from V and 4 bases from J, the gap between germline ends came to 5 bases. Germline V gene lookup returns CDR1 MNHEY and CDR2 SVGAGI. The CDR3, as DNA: TGTGCCAGCAGTTACTTCCCAAATCAGCCCCAGCATTTT. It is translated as CASSYFPNQPQHF.

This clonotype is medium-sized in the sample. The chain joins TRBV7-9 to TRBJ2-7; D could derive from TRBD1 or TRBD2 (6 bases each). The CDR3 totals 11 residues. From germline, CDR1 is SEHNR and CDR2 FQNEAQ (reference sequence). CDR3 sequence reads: CAVGGSYEQYF. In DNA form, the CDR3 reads TGTGCAGTAGGGGGGAGCTACGAGCAGTACTTC.

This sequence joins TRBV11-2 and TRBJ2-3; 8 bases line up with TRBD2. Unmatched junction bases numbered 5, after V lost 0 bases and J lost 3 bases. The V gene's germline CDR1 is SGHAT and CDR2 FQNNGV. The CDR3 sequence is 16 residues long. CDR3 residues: CASSLEPGGRTDTQYF. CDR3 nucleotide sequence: TGTGCCAGCAGCTTAGAACCGGGGGGGCGAACAGATACGCAGTATTTT. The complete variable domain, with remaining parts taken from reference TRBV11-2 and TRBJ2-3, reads EAGVAQSPRYKIIEKRQSVAFWCNPISGHATLYWYQQILGQGPKLLIQFQNNGVVDDSQLPKDRFSAERLKGVDSTLKIQPAKLEDSAVYLCASSLEPGGRTDTQYFGPGTRLTVL.

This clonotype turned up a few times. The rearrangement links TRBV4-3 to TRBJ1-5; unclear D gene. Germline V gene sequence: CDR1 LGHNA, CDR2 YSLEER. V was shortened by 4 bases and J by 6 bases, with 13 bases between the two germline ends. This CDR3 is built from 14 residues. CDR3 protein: CASSPRAVAQPQHF. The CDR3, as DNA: TGCGCCAGCAGCCCGAGGGCCGTTGCTCAGCCCCAGCATTTT.

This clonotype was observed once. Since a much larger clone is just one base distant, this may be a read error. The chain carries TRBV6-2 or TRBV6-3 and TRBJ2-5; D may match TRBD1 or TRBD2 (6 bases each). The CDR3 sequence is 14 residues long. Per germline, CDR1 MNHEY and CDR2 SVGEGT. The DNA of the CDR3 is TGTGTCAGCAGACCCACGGGGGCAGGAGAGACCCAGTACTTC. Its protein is CVSRPTGAGETQYF.

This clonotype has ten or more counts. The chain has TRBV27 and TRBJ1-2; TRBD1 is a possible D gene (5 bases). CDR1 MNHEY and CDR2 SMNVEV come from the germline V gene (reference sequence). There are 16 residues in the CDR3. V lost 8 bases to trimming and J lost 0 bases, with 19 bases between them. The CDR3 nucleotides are TGTGCCAGCGGATTTCTAGGGACGGCTACTAACTATGGCTACACCTTC. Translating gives CASGFLGTATNYGYTF.

The CDR3 sequence is CASSLSPSISYEQYF. The CDR3 coding sequence is TGTGCCAGCAGCTTGAGTCCGTCGATCTCCTACGAGCAGTACTTC. The chain is built from TRBV5-6 and TRBJ2-7; D unresolved. Looked up from germline, CDR1 is SGHDT and CDR2 is YYEEEE. V lost 1 base and J 0 bases, leaving 11 bases between the germline ends. The CDR3 contains 15 residues.

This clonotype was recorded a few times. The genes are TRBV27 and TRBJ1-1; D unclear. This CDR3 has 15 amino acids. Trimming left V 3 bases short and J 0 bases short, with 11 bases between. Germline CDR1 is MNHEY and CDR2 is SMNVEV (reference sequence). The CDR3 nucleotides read TGTGCCAGCAGTTTCGGGGTGGGGATGAACACTGAAGCTTTCTTT. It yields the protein CASSFGVGMNTEAFF.